This T cell receptor (beta chain) originates from a study of cytomegalovirus exposure and HLA in healthy donors. Study details: Prior work identified under 130 million unique TCR beta sequences in around 170 million T cells. Broader study findings: Some segments of the V type, notably TRBV6-2 and TRBV6-3, were excluded as indistinguishable.

V was cut by 6 bases and J by 7 bases, with 16 bases left in between. The CDR3 loop spans 13 amino acids. CDR1 is MDHEN and CDR2 is SYDVKM in the germline V gene. Primers included in the PCR were 60 Vbeta and 13 Jbeta primers. Source study methods: Counted up in a later analysis, unique TCR beta chains came to around 80 million, with around 9.9 million shared. Assay: immunoSEQ multiplex PCR; the TCRdb copy retains only in-frame clones and omits some. From that table come the V and J calls and clone size; the DNA was used to work out D and trimming. The table lists about 100,000 clones, 80% to 85% of them singletons. For this clone: Its target is not known.

Material for sequencing was PBMCs. This TCR derives from a woman aged 70-85 years in good health and CMV-seropositive. V gene TRBV28 combines with J gene TRBJ2-7, with D possibly TRBD2 on 5 matching bases. CDR3 residues: CASSRGPEREQYF. For the CDR3, the DNA is TGTGCCAGCAGCCGAGGGCCCGAGAGGGAGCAGTACTTC.